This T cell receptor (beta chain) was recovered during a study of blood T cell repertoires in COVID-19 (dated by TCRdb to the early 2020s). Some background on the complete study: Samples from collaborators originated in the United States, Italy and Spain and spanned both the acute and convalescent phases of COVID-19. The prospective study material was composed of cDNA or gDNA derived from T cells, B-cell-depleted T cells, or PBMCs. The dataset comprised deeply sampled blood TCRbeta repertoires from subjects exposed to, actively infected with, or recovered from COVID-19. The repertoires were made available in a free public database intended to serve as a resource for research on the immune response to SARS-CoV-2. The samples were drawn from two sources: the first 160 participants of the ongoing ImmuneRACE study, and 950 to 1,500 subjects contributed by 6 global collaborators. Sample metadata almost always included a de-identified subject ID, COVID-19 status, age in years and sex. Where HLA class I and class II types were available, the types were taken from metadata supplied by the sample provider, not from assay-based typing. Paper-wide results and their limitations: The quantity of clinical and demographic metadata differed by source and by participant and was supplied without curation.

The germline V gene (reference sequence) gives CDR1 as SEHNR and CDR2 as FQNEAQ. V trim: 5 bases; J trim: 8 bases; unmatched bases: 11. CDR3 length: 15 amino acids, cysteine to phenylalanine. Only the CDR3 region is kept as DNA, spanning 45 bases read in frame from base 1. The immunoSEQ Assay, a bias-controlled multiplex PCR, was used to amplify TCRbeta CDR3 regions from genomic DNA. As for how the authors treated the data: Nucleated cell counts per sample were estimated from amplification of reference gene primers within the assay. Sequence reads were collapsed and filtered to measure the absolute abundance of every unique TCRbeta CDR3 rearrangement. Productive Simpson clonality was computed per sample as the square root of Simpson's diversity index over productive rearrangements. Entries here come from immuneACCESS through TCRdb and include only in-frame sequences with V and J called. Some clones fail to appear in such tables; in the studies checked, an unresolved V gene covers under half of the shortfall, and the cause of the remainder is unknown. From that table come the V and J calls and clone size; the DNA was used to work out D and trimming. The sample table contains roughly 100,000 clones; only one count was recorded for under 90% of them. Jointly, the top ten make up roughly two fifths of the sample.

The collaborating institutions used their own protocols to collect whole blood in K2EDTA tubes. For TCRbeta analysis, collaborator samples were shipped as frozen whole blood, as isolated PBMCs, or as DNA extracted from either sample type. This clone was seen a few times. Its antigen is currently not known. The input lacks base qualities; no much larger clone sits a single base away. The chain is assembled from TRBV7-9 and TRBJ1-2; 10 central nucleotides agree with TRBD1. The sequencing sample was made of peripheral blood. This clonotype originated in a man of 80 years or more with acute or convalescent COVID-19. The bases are TGTGCCAGCAGCGACCAAAGACAGGGGGCAGGGGGCTACACCTTC. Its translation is CASSDQRQGAGGYTF. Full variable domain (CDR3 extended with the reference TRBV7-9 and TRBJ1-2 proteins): DTGVSQNPRHKITKRGQNVTFRCDPISEHNRLYWYRQTLGQGPEFLTYFQNEAQLEKSRLLSDRFSAERPKGSFSTLEIQRTEQGDSAMYLCASSDQRQGAGGYTFGSGTRLTVV.